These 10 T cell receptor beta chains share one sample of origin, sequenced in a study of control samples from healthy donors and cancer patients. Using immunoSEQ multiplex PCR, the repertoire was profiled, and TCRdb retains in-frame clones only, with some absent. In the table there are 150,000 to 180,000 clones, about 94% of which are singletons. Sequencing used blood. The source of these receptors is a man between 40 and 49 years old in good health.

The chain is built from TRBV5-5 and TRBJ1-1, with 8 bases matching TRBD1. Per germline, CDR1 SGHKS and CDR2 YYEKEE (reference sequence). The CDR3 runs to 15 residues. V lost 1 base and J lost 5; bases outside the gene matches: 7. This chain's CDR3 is CASSLIGQGDTEAFF. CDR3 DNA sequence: TGTGCCAGCAGCTTGATAGGACAGGGAGATACTGAAGCTTTCTTT.

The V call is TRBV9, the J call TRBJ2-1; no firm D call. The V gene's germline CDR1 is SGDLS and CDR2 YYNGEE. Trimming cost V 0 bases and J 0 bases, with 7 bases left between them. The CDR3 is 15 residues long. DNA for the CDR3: TGTGCCAGCAGCGTAGGCAGGAGCTCCTACAATGAGCAGTTCTTC. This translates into CASSVGRSSYNEQFF. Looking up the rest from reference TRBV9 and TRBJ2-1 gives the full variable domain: DSGVTQTPKHLITATGQRVTLRCSPRSGDLSVYWYQQSLDQGLQFLIQYYNGEERAKGNILERFSAQQFPDLHSELNLSSLELGDSALYFCASSVGRSSYNEQFFGPGTRLTVL.

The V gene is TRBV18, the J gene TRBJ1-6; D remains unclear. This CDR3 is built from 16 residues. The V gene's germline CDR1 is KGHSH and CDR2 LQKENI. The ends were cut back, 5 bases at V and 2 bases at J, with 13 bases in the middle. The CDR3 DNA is TGTGCCAGCTCAGCCCCGGGTCCAGCCTATAATTCACCCCTCCACTTT. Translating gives CASSAPGPAYNSPLHF.

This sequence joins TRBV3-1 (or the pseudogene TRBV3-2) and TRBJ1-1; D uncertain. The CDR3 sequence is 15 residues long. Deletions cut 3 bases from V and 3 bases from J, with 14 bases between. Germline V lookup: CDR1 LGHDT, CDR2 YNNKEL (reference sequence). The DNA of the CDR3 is TGTGCCAGCAGCCAGGGAGGGCCCGCTCACACTGAAGCTTTCTTT. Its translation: CASSQGGPAHTEAFF.

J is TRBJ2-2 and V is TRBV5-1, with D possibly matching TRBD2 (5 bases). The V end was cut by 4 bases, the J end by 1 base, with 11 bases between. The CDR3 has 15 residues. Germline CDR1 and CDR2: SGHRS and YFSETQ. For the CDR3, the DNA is TGCGCCAGCAGCGCGGACTGGGGGAACACCGGGGAGCTGTTTTTT. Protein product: CASSADWGNTGELFF.

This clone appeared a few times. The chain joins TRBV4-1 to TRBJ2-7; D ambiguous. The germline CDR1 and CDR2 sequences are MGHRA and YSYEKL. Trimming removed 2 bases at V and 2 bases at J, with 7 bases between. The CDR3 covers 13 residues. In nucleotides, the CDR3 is TGCGCCAGCAGCCAAACTCAGGCCTACGAGCAGTACTTC. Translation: CASSQTQAYEQYF.

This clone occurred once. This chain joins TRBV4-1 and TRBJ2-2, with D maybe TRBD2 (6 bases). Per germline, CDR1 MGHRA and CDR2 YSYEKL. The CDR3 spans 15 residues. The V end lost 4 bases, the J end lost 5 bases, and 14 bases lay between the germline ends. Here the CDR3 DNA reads TGCGCCAGCAGCCTGGGTCCGGGGGAGACCGGGGAGCTGTTTTTT. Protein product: CASSLGPGETGELFF.

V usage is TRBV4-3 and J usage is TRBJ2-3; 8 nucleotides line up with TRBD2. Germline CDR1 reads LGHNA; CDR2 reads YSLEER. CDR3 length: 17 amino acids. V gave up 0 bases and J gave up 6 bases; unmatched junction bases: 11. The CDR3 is CASSQDLTRGERDTQYF. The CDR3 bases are TGCGCCAGCAGCCAAGATCTCACGCGGGGGGAGCGGGATACGCAGTATTTT.

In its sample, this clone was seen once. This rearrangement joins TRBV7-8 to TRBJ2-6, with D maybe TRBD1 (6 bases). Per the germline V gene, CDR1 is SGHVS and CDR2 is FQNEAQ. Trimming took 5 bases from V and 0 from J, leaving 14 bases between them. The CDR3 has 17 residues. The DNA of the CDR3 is TGTGCCAGCAGCCCCGGGACACCCTTCTCTGGGGCCAACGTCCTGACTTTC. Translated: CASSPGTPFSGANVLTF.

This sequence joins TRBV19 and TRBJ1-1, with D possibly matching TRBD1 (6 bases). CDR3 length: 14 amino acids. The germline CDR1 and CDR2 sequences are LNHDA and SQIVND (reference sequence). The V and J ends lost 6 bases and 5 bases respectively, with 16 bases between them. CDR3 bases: TGTGCCAGTAGCCCGATGGGGGCAGGAACTGAAGCTTTCTTT. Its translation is CASSPMGAGTEAFF.